This T cell receptor beta chain derives from a study of blood T cell repertoires in COVID-19. Study information: Samples representing acute and convalescent COVID-19 were sourced from the United States, Italy and Spain. T cells, B-cell-depleted T cells, or PBMCs supplied cDNA or gDNA.

This clone showed up just once. Trimming stripped 2 bases from V and 4 bases from J, with 6 bases between. Per germline, CDR1 MNHNY and CDR2 SVGAGI (reference sequence). There are 13 residues in the CDR3. Original processing notes: Reference gene primer amplification gave nucleated cell count estimates. TCRdb's table, derived via immunoSEQ multiplex PCR, lists solely in-frame clones and lacks some. V, J and clone size are taken as reported in that table, and D and trimming were inferred from the DNA itself. The sample carries 110,000 to 150,000 clones, roughly nine tenths recorded once. This clonotype was sampled from a woman in her fifties or sixties with active COVID-19. This sequence joins TRBV6-6 and TRBJ1-5; D is uncertain. Specimen: peripheral blood. The CDR3 DNA reads as TGTGCCAGCAGTTACAGCCGGAATCAGCCCCAGCATTTT. This sequence encodes CASSYSRNQPQHF.